What follows is one T cell receptor (beta chain) and its context. This clonotype was found a few times. Its antigen is unknown. Within one base of it there is no much larger clone, and no base qualities were kept. Every donor in the study was a healthy Caucasian. The twin cohort consisted of three pairs of female monozygotic twins, all aged about 18 to 29 years. Peripheral blood mononuclear cells were used as the source from which RNA for TCR libraries was isolated. The sample comes from a study of identical twins (dated by TCRdb to about 2016). Looking at the study overall: The study deep-sequenced TCR alpha and beta repertoires from monozygotic twins, unrelated adults of various ages and cord blood to test whether fetal clonotypes persist. To rule out contamination, the twin experiments were replicated at different times with different library preparation protocols. What the study reported, not specific to this receptor: In monozygotic twins, recombination models systematically underestimated out-of-frame TCR alpha sharing, but the models matched the sharing seen between unrelated individuals. Excess twin sharing in beta out-of-frame sequences was weaker because fewer shared sequences lowered the signal-to-noise ratio. Because the same donors could not be followed over many years, the conclusions depended on cross-sectional statistical analysis. Compared with coincidental sharing between unrelated individuals, an excess of low generation-probability sequences was observed among out-of-frame TCR alpha sequences shared between twins. Abundant cord blood beta clonotypes carried fewer insertions; young adult naive repertoires showed a weaker similar trend, while memory repertoires showed none. Zero-insertion analyses could be partly confounded by invariant T cells such as MAIT and iNKT, though diverse VJ usage argued against such confounding for most clonotypes.

The library was prepared using 5' RACE. TCRdb names Illumina HiSeq 2000 as the instrument used. Template switching added a universal primer binding site, and the final cDNA carried a unique molecular identifier that allowed TCR cDNA molecules to be counted accurately. Specific primers in the conserved constant-segment region were used to synthesize first-strand cDNA for the TCR alpha and beta chains. Each cDNA library was double barcoded, with a SMART-Mk sample barcode plus Illumina barcodes, to control for contamination. Two successive PCR steps introduced TruSeq adapter sequences along with Illumina sample barcodes. The TCR alpha and beta cDNA libraries were sequenced on the Illumina HiSeq platform using custom primers. In the paper's pipeline: MiGEC processed the raw reads to extract unique molecular identifiers, while MiXCR was used to determine the CDR3 positions. Recombination models were inferred per individual with the repgenHMM and IGoR tools using an EM algorithm. Shared clonotype analysis was performed with the tcR package in R, normalizing sharing by the product of cloneset sizes. Out-of-frame nonproductive sequences were analyzed to study raw recombination free of thymic and clonal selection effects. TCRdb itself trimmed the public reads at Q25 with fastp, ran MiXCR and retained productive beta chains. Entries that share a CDR3 protein sequence are merged under the most common genes and DNA. The V and J calls, along with clone size, are taken from TCRdb and not from the paper's own processing. The sample table records 650,000 to 750,000 distinct CDR3 sequences; 21% of these occur just once. The ten biggest clones cover approximately 4.3% of the sample.

Including the terminal cysteine and phenylalanine, the CDR3 comprises 17 residues. Just CDR3 DNA is preserved here, 51 bases in frame from base 1. Trimming takes 4 bases off V and 0 bases off J; junction bases not matched to a gene: 10. The same sample was also used in a study of T cells expressing NK-cell markers. That second publication adds: TCR beta-chain repertoires were profiled in sorted CD3+CD56+NKG2C+, CD3+CD56+NKG2C- and CD3+CD56-NKG2C+ T-cell subsets from fewer than 10 donors. Among the eight sequenced donors, seven were HCMV-seropositive and one was HCMV-seronegative. In several experiments an anti-gammadeltaTCR antibody was added to restrict sorting to alphabetaTCR-expressing T cells. For more than 5 donors, the dominant CD3+CD56+NKG2C+ clonotypes were among the top 10 CD8+ clonotypes and accounted for about 1.0-7.5% of CD8+ T cells. Those dominant clonotypes were again the most abundant among CD3+CD56-NKG2C+ cells in a handful of donors, at 28.3-60.1%. It remained unclear whether the expanded NKG2C-expressing T cell clones were specific for HCMV antigens. All eight donors whose samples were sequenced were randomly selected healthy volunteers, three of them men and five women. HCMV-specific IgG was detected in serum with a commercial ELISA kit to determine HCMV serostatus. Bulk peripheral blood T-cell repertoires were additionally sequenced from unsorted PBMC for six donors. MIGEC was used to demultiplex reads and group reads by UMI, and MiTCR was used to assemble and quantify clonotypes. To exclude erroneous sequences, only TCR cDNA sequences supported by at least two reads were retained. The tcR package was used for downstream repertoire analysis, and clonotypes were matched between fractions using CDR3 nucleotide sequence together with V segment. VDJmatch was used to annotate antigen specificity against VDJdb, with one amino acid substitution allowed in CDR3.

The sample consisted of PBMCs. The source of this sequence is a woman in her late teens or twenties in good health. The chain is made from TRBV12-3 or TRBV12-4 and TRBJ2-7; TRBD2 fits 9 bases in the junction. The DNA sequence is TGTGCCAGCAGTTATGTTAGCGGGAGCGTTTCCTCCTACGAGCAGTACTTC. Its coded protein is CASSYVSGSVSSYEQYF.